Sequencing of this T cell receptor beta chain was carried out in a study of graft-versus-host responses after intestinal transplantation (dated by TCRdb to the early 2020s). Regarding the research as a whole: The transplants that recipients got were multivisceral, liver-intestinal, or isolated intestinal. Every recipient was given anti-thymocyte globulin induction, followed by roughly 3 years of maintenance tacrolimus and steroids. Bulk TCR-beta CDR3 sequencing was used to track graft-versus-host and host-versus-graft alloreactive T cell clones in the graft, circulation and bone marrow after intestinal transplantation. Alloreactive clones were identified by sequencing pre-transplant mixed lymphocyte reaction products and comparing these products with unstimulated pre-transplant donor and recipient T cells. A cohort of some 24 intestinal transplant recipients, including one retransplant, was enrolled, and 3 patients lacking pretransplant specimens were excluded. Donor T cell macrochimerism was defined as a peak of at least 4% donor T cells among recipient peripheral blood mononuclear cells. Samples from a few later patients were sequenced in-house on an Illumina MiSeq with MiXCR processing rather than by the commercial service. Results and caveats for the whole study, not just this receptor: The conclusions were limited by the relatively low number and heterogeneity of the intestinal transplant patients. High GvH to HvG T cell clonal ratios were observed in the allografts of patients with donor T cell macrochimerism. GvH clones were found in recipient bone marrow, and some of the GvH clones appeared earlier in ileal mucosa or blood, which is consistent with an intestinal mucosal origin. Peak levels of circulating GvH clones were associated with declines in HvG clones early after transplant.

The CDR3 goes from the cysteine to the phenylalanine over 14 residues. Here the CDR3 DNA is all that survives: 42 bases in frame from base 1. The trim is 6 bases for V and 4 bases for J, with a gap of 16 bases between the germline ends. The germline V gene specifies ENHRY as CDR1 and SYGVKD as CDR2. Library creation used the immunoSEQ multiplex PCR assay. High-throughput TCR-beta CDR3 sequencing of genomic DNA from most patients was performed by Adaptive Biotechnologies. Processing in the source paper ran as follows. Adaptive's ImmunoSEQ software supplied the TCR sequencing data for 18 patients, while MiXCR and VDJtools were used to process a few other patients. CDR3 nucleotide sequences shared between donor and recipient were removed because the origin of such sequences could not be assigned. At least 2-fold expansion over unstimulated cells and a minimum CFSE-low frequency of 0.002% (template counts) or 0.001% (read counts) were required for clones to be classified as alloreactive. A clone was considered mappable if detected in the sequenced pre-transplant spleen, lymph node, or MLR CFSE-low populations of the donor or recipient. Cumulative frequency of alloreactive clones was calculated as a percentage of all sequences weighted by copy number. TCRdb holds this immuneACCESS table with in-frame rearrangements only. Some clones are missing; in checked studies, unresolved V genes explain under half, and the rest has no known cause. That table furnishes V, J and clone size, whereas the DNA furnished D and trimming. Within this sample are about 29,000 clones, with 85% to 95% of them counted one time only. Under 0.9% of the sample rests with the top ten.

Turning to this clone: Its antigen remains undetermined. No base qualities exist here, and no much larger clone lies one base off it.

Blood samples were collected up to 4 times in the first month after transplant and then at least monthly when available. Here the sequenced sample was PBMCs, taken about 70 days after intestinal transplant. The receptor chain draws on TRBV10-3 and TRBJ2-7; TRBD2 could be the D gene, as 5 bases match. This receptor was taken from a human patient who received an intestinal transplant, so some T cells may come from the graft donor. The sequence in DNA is TGTGCCATCAGAAAGAGAGTCCGAGGGTACGAGCAGTACTTC. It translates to CAIRKRVRGYEQYF.